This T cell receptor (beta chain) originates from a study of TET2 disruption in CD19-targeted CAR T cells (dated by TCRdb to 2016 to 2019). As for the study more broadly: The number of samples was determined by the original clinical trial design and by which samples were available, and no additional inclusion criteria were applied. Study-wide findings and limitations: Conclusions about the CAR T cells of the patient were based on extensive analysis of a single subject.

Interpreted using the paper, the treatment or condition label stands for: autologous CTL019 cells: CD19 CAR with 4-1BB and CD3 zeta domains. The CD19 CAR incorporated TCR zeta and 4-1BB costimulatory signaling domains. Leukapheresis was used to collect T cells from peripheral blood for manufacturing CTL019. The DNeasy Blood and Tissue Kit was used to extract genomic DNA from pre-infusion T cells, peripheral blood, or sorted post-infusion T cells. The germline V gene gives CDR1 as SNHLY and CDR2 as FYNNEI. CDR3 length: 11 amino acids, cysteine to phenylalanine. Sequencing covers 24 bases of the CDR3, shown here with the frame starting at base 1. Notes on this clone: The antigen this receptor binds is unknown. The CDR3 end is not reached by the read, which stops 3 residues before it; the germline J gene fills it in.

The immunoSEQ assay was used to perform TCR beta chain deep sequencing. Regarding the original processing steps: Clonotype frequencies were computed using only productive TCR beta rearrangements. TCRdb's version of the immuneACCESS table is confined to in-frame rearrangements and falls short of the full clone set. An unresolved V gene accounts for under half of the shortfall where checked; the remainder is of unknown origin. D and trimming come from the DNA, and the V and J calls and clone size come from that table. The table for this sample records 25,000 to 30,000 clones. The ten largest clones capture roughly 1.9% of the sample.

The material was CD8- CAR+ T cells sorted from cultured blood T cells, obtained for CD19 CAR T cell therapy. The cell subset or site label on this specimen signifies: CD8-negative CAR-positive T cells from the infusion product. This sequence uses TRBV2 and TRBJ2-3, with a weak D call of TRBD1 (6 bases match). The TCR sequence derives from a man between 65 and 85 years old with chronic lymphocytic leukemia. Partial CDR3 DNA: TGTGCCAGCAGTGAGACAGGAACG. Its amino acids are CASSETGT. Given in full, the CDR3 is CASSETGTQYF.